The 4 T cell receptor beta chains reported below all come from one sample, sequenced in a study of T cell responses to AZD1222 COVID-19 vaccine. Sequencing used immunoSEQ multiplex PCR; TCRdb keeps in-frame clones, though not all of them. The table lists around 110,000 clones, about 90% of them singletons. Sample: peripheral blood, taken on day 0 of AZD1222 vaccination. The origin of the receptors is an adult in good health.

The J gene is TRBJ2-6, the V gene TRBV6-4, with a possible D match to TRBD1 (6 bases). Trimming stripped 5 bases from V and 1 base from J, with 21 bases between. The length of the CDR3 is 19 residues. CDR1 and CDR2 from the germline V gene are MRHNA and SNTAGT. This CDR3 is CASSRIPGTPESGANVLTF. CDR3 in DNA: TGTGCCAGCAGTAGAATTCCCGGGACACCTGAATCTGGGGCCAACGTCCTGACTTTC.

The chain joins TRBV11-3 to TRBJ2-1, with TRBD2 as a possible D gene (5 bases). Trimming cost V 2 bases and J 0 bases, with 14 bases left between them. Germline assignment: CDR1 SGHNT and CDR2 YENEEA. The CDR3 covers 17 residues. CDR3 in amino acids: CASSLRASRSSYNEQFF. In DNA form, the CDR3 reads TGTGCCAGCAGCTTAAGAGCTAGCCGAAGCTCCTACAATGAGCAGTTCTTC.

CDR3 in amino acids: CASSSSMWGHYGYTF. In DNA form, the CDR3 reads TGTGCCAGCAGCTCGTCGATGTGGGGGCACTATGGCTACACCTTC. The V call is TRBV7-2, the J call TRBJ1-2, with D possibly TRBD1 on 6 matching bases. The CDR3 runs 15 residues. Germline CDR1 and CDR2: SGHTA and FQGNSA. V shed 4 bases and J shed 3 bases, with 15 bases lying between them. The full variable domain, completed using reference TRBV7-2 and TRBJ1-2, is GAGVSQSPSNKVTEKGKDVELRCDPISGHTALYWYRQSLGQGLEFLIYFQGNSAPDKSGLPSDRFSAERTGGSVSTLTIQRTQQEDSAVYLCASSSSMWGHYGYTFGSGTRLTVV.

V gene TRBV25-1 combines with J gene TRBJ1-2, with a possible D match to TRBD1 (6 bases). The CDR3 loop spans 12 amino acids. Germline lookup yields CDR1 MGHDK and CDR2 SYGVNS. V was trimmed by 10 bases and J by 4 bases, leaving 13 bases between them. CDR3 residues: CATGGQAYGYTF. The CDR3 DNA sequence: TGTGCCACCGGGGGGCAGGCCTATGGCTACACCTTC.